Presented here are 16 T cell receptor beta chains from one specimen sequenced in a study of T cell repertoires in cytomegalovirus infection. TCRdb fed the reads into MiXCR, producing one record per CDR3 protein. The sample includes fewer than 550,000 distinct CDR3 sequences, approximately 33% of them seen just once. Sequenced input: PBMCs. All receptors derive from a human donor in good health (CMV status not recorded). Some clones in this sample may be carry-over from other donors' samples.

V gene TRBV11-2 combines with J gene TRBJ2-2; 9 bases match TRBD2. With V trimmed by 1 base and J by 5 bases, 5 bases remained unmatched. This CDR3 comprises 16 residues. Germline V gene data show CDR1 as SGHAT and CDR2 as FQNNGV. The CDR3 DNA reads as TGTGCCAGCAGCTTAGTGATAGCGGGGGTGACCGGGGAGCTGTTTTTT. It yields the protein CASSLVIAGVTGELFF.

Notes on this clonotype: An end of the junction differs from the germline gene, which may be a read error. The rearrangement links TRBV12-3 or TRBV12-4 to TRBJ1-5; no clear D. The CDR3 length is 13 residues. The CDR3 region has the DNA TGTGCCAGCAGTTTCGGAAGCAATCAGCCCCAGCAGTTT. Protein sequence: CASSFGSNQPQQF.

This clonotype was observed a handful of times. This sequence joins TRBV5-5 and TRBJ2-3; D unresolved. CDR1 and CDR2 (germline): SGHKS, YYEKEE (reference sequence). Trimming cost V 2 bases and J 7 bases, with 17 bases left between them. This CDR3 is 15 amino acids long. CDR3 loop: CASSLYGPSGHTQYF. The CDR3 DNA sequence: TGTGCCAGCAGCTTATACGGCCCCTCAGGACATACGCAGTATTTT.

This clonotype appeared once. The chain is built from TRBV5-1 and TRBJ2-1; 9 nucleotides align to TRBD1. Germline CDR1 SGHRS, CDR2 YFSETQ. The ends lost 4 bases at V and 2 bases at J; junction bases unmatched: 7. The CDR3 sequence is 16 residues long. Here the CDR3 reads CASSLGRDRAYNEQFF. As DNA, the CDR3 is TGCGCCAGCAGCCTAGGCCGGGACAGGGCCTACAATGAGCAGTTCTTC.

Only a few counts were recorded for this clonotype. V is TRBV10-3 and J is TRBJ2-1; D is unresolved. CDR1 and CDR2 (germline): ENHRY, SYGVKD. The CDR3 covers 13 residues. CDR3: CATRPPAPSEQFF. The CDR3, as DNA: TGTGCGACCCGCCCCCCGGCCCCCAGTGAGCAGTTCTTC.

The chain uses TRBV29-1 and TRBJ2-3; 8 bases agree with TRBD2. Germline values: CDR1 SQVTM, CDR2 ANQGSEA. The CDR3 has 15 amino acids. With V trimmed by 4 bases and J by 3 bases, 9 bases remained unmatched. CDR3 sequence: CSVGGGRGETDTQYF. The CDR3 nucleotides are TGCAGCGTTGGGGGTGGGCGGGGGGAGACAGATACGCAGTATTTT.

The chain has TRBV12-3 or TRBV12-4 and TRBJ1-2; D is perhaps TRBD1 (5 bases). V was pared by 7 bases and J by 9 bases, with 21 bases between. The CDR3 loop spans 14 amino acids. The CDR3 spells CASTLGLPPNRYTF. In DNA form, the CDR3 reads TGTGCCAGCACCTTGGGGCTTCCCCCGAATCGCTACACCTTC.

This clonotype occurred a few times. The chain has TRBV6-6 and TRBJ2-7; the match to TRBD1 covers 11 bases. CDR3 length: 16 residues. CDR1 is MNHNY, CDR2 SVGAGI, per germline (reference sequence). J lost 4 bases, V lost 5 bases, and 10 bases had no gene match. In DNA, the CDR3 is TGTGCCAGCAGTGTCTCCGGACAGGGGGCAACGTACGAGCAGTACTTC. This gives the protein CASSVSGQGATYEQYF.

This clonotype was counted only a few times. V usage is TRBV6-1 and J usage is TRBJ2-7, with 7 positions matching TRBD1. Per germline, CDR1 MNHNS and CDR2 SASEGT. V trimming: 7 bases; J trimming: 2 bases; junction bases outside the gene matches: 8. The CDR3 is 14 amino acids. CDR3 sequence (DNA): TGTGCCAGCACCAACACAGGGGCCCCCTACGAGCAGTACTTC. Amino acids: CASTNTGAPYEQYF.

The J gene is TRBJ2-1, the V gene TRBV9; TRBD1 or TRBD2 may be the D gene (7 bases each). Germline V gene sequence: CDR1 SGDLS, CDR2 YYNGEE. V was trimmed by 6 bases and J by 7 bases, leaving 14 bases between them. The CDR3 is 13 amino acids. DNA for the CDR3: TGTGCCAGCACCAGGGGGGGGGGAAATGAGCAGTTCTTC. Its protein product is CASTRGGGNEQFF.

This clonotype turned up a few times. This chain links TRBV29-1 with TRBJ2-3, with D perhaps TRBD2 (5 bases). V gave up 8 bases and J gave up 4 bases, with 16 bases separating them. Germline V CDR1 and CDR2: SQVTM, ANQGSEA. The CDR3 loop spans 13 amino acids. The CDR3 nucleotides are TGCAGCATCCGGGATCCAAGGGCAGATACGCAGTATTTT. It is translated as CSIRDPRADTQYF.

Ten or more counts support this clonotype. V is TRBV12-3 or TRBV12-4 and J is TRBJ1-5; 10 bases agree with TRBD1. V was pared by 1 base and J by 2 bases, with 2 bases of the junction left unmatched. This CDR3 spans 16 amino acids. Here the CDR3 reads CASSLGGTGGNQPQHF. For the CDR3, the DNA is TGTGCCAGCAGTTTAGGGGGGACAGGGGGCAATCAGCCCCAGCATTTT.

This chain joins TRBV6-1 and TRBJ2-1; D is possibly TRBD1 or TRBD2 (6 bases each). Trimming removed 1 base from V and 3 bases from J, with 13 bases in between. This CDR3 spans 16 amino acids. CDR1 is MNHNS, CDR2 SASEGT, per germline. This CDR3 is CASSEVSRGLYNEQFF. CDR3 DNA: TGTGCCAGCAGTGAAGTAAGTCGGGGGCTCTACAATGAGCAGTTCTTC.

The rearrangement uses TRBV19 and TRBJ1-5; D is unresolved. CDR1 is LNHDA and CDR2 is SQIVND in the germline V gene (reference sequence). The CDR3 extends over 13 amino acids. Trimming stripped 7 bases from V and 3 bases from J, with 10 bases between. For the CDR3, the DNA is TGTGCCAGTATTCCGGGGAACAATCAGCCCCAGCATTTT. It codes for CASIPGNNQPQHF.

This clonotype has more than one count but fewer than ten. The chain employs TRBV11-2 and TRBJ2-7; perhaps TRBD1 as D (5 bases). Trimming took 5 bases from V and 3 from J, leaving 17 bases between them. The germline CDR1 and CDR2 sequences are SGHAT and FQNNGV. The CDR3 covers 15 residues. The CDR3: CASSQTEGGGYEQYF. CDR3 sequence (DNA): TGTGCCAGCAGCCAGACAGAAGGCGGTGGCTACGAGCAGTACTTC.

The gene calls are TRBV28 and TRBJ1-1; D gene unclear. The CDR3 covers 11 residues. Germline V CDR1 and CDR2: MDHEN, SYDVKM. The V end was cut by 6 bases, the J end by 10 bases, with 12 bases between. CDR3 sequence: CASRREGGAFF. As DNA, the CDR3 is TGTGCCAGCAGAAGGGAAGGCGGAGCTTTCTTT.